Sequencing of this T cell receptor beta chain was carried out in a study of blood T cells in healthy people across ages. Next came a second PCR, run for about 7 to 12 cycles, which used a sample-barcoded 5' primer along with a J-beta primer mix. Every single cDNA molecule received a tag from a template-switch adaptor with 12 random nucleotides. TCRdb re-analysed the 5' RACE reads in MiXCR, keeping a single row per CDR3 protein. The table includes 760,000 or so distinct CDR3 sequences, 20% to 25% detected once. CDR1 is MNHEY, CDR2 SMNVEV, per germline (reference sequence). The length of the CDR3 is 14 residues. Isolation per sample recovered at least 7 million PBMCs. The same specimen was also included in a second study, on T cells of mothers and their children. That report notes: RNA was extracted, and all of it went into cDNA synthesis at roughly 1.5 ug per 15 ul. The yield was over 8 million TCR beta CDR3 reads from each mother and approximately 2.8 million from each child.

The receptor was derived from a boy younger than 18 in good health. Sequenced material: blood. The chain joins TRBV27 to TRBJ2-5, with D tentatively TRBD2 (6 bases). TRBJ2-1 matches the DNA end more closely, so the J call is doubtful. CDR3 bases: TGTGCCAGCAGTTTATCGGGACTTCAAAATGAGCAGTTCTTC. It yields the protein CASSLSGLQNEQFF.